This TCR beta chain is from a study of blood T cell repertoires in COVID-19. Study context: Acute and convalescent COVID-19 samples came from the United States, Italy and Spain. PBMCs, B-cell-depleted T cells, or T cells were the source of the cDNA or gDNA that made up the material.

Germline V gene data show CDR1 as SGHDT and CDR2 as YYEEEE. The CDR3 totals 14 residues. Germline trimming cut 3 bases from V and 6 bases from J; bases unmatched to any gene: 3. Original methodology: Estimation of nucleated cell counts was performed using reference gene primer amplification. Libraries were prepared by immunoSEQ multiplex PCR; TCRdb keeps only in-frame clonotypes and omits some of them. The V and J calls and the clone size are those of that table, but D and trimming were determined from the DNA. The sample has 150,000 or so clones, 80% to 85% seen once. This receptor was identified in a man between 18 and 29 years old with active or convalescent COVID-19. The chain combines TRBV5-6 with TRBJ2-7; 13 nucleotides agree with TRBD2. Sequencing was done on a sample of peripheral blood. CDR3 amino acids: CASSSTSGRREQYF. The CDR3 coding sequence is TGTGCCAGCAGCTCGACTAGCGGGAGGCGCGAGCAGTACTTC. Full variable domain (remainder filled in from reference TRBV5-6 and TRBJ2-7): DAGVTQSPTHLIKTRGQQVTLRCSPKSGHDTVSWYQQALGQGPQFIFQYYEEEERQRGNFPDRFSGHQFPNYSSELNVNALLLGDSALYLCASSSTSGRREQYFGPGTRLTVT.